These T cell receptor beta chains were read from a single sample in a study of T-cell reconstitution after alpha-beta-depleted transplantation in children. TCRdb processed the PCR reads anew with MiXCR; each CDR3 protein has one entry. The sample consists of over 70,000 distinct CDR3 sequences, 8% to 9% of them appearing once. The sample in question was PBMCs from the stem cell graft donor, obtained from the stem cell graft. These TCRs come from a human donor who donated a stem cell graft to a child with congenital amegakaryocytic thrombocytopenia. Both conserved end residues are part of each CDR3. A D gene is named only where the DNA matches it firmly. Each size is how often the clone was seen (once, few, many) or a class if it is expanded.

size	D	J	V	DNA	CDR3
many	TRBD2	TRBJ2-7	TRBV5-1	TGCGCCAGCAGCTTGCACGGGAGGGCAGACGAGCAGTACTTC	CASSLHGRADEQYF
many	-	TRBJ2-1	TRBV7-3	TGTGCCAGCAGCTTATCGGTCGCTCTGTACAATGAGCAGTTCTTC	CASSLSVALYNEQFF
few	-	TRBJ2-3	TRBV14	TGTGCCAGCAGCCAAGTTCCCGTGCACACGCAGTATTTT	CASSQVPVHTQYF
many	-	TRBJ2-3	TRBV28	TGTGCCAGCAGCCAGGGCCAGGATACGCAGTATTTT	CASSQGQDTQYF
many	-	TRBJ2-5	TRBV27	TGTGCCAGCGGGCCAGGACGAGAGACCCAGTACTTC	CASGPGRETQYF
many	TRBD1	TRBJ1-5	TRBV7-6	TGTGCCAGCAGCTTAGAACAGGGGTTCCATCAGCCCCAGCATTTT	CASSLEQGFHQPQHF
few	-	TRBJ1-2	TRBV20-1	TGCAGGGGGGGGGCCGGGGGGCTTGGCTACACCTTC	CRGGAGGLGYTF
many	TRBD2	TRBJ2-7	TRBV6-5	TGTGCCAGCAGTTACAGGGGGCGGGGGGGTGAAATCTACGAGCAGTACTTC	CASSYRGRGGEIYEQYF
many	-	TRBJ1-4	TRBV12-3/TRBV12-4	TGTGCCAGCAGTTTACTTGGGAGTAATGAAAAACTGTTTTTT	CASSLLGSNEKLFF
many	-	TRBJ2-1	TRBV12-3/TRBV12-4	TGTGCCAGCAGTTTCTGGGCTGAGCAGTTCTTC	CASSFWAEQFF